The 26 T cell receptor beta chains presented below share a single source sample, sequenced in a study of cytomegalovirus exposure and HLA in healthy donors. PCR amplification relied on 60 Vbeta primers (plus 13 Jbeta primers). The table came from immunoSEQ multiplex PCR; TCRdb's copy has only in-frame clones and leaves some out. The sample includes tens of thousands of clones, roughly 69% seen only once; the top ten take under 8%. The source material was PBMCs. The receptors derive from a woman aged 25 to 39 in good health and CMV-seronegative.

The J gene is TRBJ2-5, the V gene TRBV19; D remains unclear. Trimming removed 4 bases from V and 2 bases from J, with 11 bases in between. The CDR3 contains 14 residues. CDR1 is LNHDA and CDR2 is SQIVND in the germline V gene (reference sequence). CDR3 DNA: TGTGCCAGTAGTACCGCGTTTAGTCAAGAGACCCAGTACTTC. Protein product: CASSTAFSQETQYF.

V and J are TRBV5-4 and TRBJ2-5; D gene uncertain. The CDR3 runs 14 residues. Germline values: CDR1 SGHNT, CDR2 YYREEE (reference sequence). V gave up 4 bases and J gave up 5 bases, with 15 bases separating them. The CDR3 sequence: CASSAGPPWETQYF. CDR3 in DNA: TGTGCCAGCAGCGCTGGGCCCCCATGGGAGACCCAGTACTTC.

This clone was detected once. The chain couples TRBV19 to TRBJ2-1; D gene unclear. Trimming removed 0 bases at V and 3 bases at J, with 3 bases between. The CDR3 has 13 amino acids. Germline lookup yields CDR1 LNHDA and CDR2 SQIVND (reference sequence). The CDR3 loop is CASSIDYYNEQFF. CDR3 nucleotides: TGTGCCAGTAGTATAGATTACTACAATGAGCAGTTCTTC.

The chain is built from TRBV12-2 and TRBJ2-3; TRBD2 is taken as the D call from the table, unchecked against the DNA. TRBV12-2 is given as a pseudogene. The CDR3 spans 20 residues. As DNA, the CDR3 is TGTGCAAGTCGCTTAGCGTGCCACCCTCCCTCTATCCCTAGCACAGATACGCAGTATTTT. The encoded protein is CASRLACHPPSIPSTDTQYF.

The J gene is TRBJ1-5, the V gene TRBV10-2, with unresolved D. Looked up from germline, CDR1 is WSHSY and CDR2 is SAAADI. This CDR3 spans 14 amino acids. V dropped 8 bases and J dropped 5 bases, with 16 bases sitting between them. CDR3 nucleotide sequence: TGCGCCAGCGGGTGGAACAGCTATTATCAGCCCCAGCATTTT. Protein: CASGWNSYYQPQHF.

The chain couples TRBV9 to TRBJ1-6; D is unclear. The V gene lost 4 bases and the J gene lost 8 bases, with 16 bases spanning the gap. Looked up from germline, CDR1 is SGDLS and CDR2 is YYNGEE. The CDR3 loop spans 15 amino acids. The CDR3 loop reads CASSLLGGQHSPLHF. The CDR3 region has the DNA TGTGCCAGCAGCCTACTCGGAGGGCAACATTCACCCCTCCACTTT.

The V gene is TRBV19, the J gene TRBJ2-5; a weak D match, TRBD1 (5 bases). The CDR3 spans 14 residues. Germline V gives CDR1 LNHDA, CDR2 SQIVND (reference sequence). V lost 6 bases, J lost 2 bases, and 13 bases lay in between. This CDR3 reads CASRSPGWQETQYF. The CDR3 region has the DNA TGTGCCAGTAGATCGCCAGGGTGGCAAGAGACCCAGTACTTC.

The rearrangement joins TRBV28 to TRBJ2-4, with D uncertain. Looked up from germline, CDR1 is MDHEN and CDR2 is SYDVKM. CDR3 length equals 15 residues. V lost 5 bases and J 0 bases, leaving 11 bases between the germline ends. CDR3 DNA sequence: TGTGCCAGCAGTGAAGAAACAGTAGCCAAAAACATTCAGTACTTC. Translating gives CASSEETVAKNIQYF.

The rearrangement links TRBV19 to TRBJ1-1; 7 bases align to TRBD1. V shed 4 bases, J shed 1 base, and the junction held 9 bases outside the gene matches. CDR1 and CDR2 (germline): LNHDA, SQIVND (reference sequence). The CDR3 consists of 16 residues. CDR3 amino acids: CASSKKVTGRNTEAFF. The CDR3 DNA reads as TGTGCCAGTAGTAAGAAGGTGACAGGGAGGAACACTGAAGCTTTCTTT.

This CDR3 reads CASSYSREIRGYTF. CDR3 nucleotides: TGTGCCAGCAGTTACTCGAGGGAGATTCGTGGCTACACCTTC. The rearrangement uses TRBV6-5 and TRBJ1-2; no reliable D call. Germline V gene data show CDR1 as MNHEY and CDR2 as SVGAGI. The CDR3 is made up of 14 amino acids. Trimming pared 0 bases from V and 7 bases from J, leaving 12 bases between.

This clone was seen once. V gene TRBV5-6 combines with J gene TRBJ1-5; a weak D match, TRBD1 (5 bases). In germline, CDR1 is SGHDT, CDR2 YYEEEE. CDR3 length: 16 residues. Trimming stripped 0 bases from V and 6 bases from J, with 16 bases between. The CDR3 nucleotides read TGTGCCAGCAGCTTGGCCCGCAGGGCTACGAGTCAGCCCCAGCATTTT. It encodes CASSLARRATSQPQHF.

The chain carries TRBV7-9 and TRBJ2-2, with D perhaps TRBD1 (6 bases). Deletions cut 5 bases from V and 4 bases from J, with 17 bases between. Germline V gene data show CDR1 as SEHNR and CDR2 as FQNEAQ (reference sequence). CDR3 length equals 16 residues. This CDR3 reads CASSDIRTDSTGELFF. The CDR3 region has the DNA TGTGCCAGCAGCGACATCCGGACAGATTCCACCGGGGAGCTGTTTTTT. Using reference TRBV7-9 and TRBJ2-2 for the parts outside the CDR3, the full variable domain is DTGVSQNPRHKITKRGQNVTFRCDPISEHNRLYWYRQTLGQGPEFLTYFQNEAQLEKSRLLSDRFSAERPKGSFSTLEIQRTEQGDSAMYLCASSDIRTDSTGELFFGEGSRLTVL.

The chain recombines TRBV27 with TRBJ1-6; no reliable D call. The ends were cut back, 5 bases at V and 0 bases at J, with 14 bases in the middle. From germline, CDR1 is MNHEY and CDR2 SMNVEV (reference sequence). The CDR3 consists of 17 residues. CDR3 amino acids: CASSPLGESSYNSPLHF. CDR3 coding DNA: TGTGCCAGCAGTCCCCTTGGGGAGAGCTCCTATAATTCACCCCTCCACTTT.

For the CDR3, the DNA is TGTGCCAGCAGCTCGCGCGGGGGCGGCGGCTACAATGAGCAGTTCTTC. This encodes CASSSRGGGGYNEQFF. The chain is built from TRBV4-2 and TRBJ2-1; weak D call: TRBD2 (7 bases). Trimming took 5 bases from V and 3 from J, leaving 17 bases between them. CDR1 and CDR2 (germline): LGHNA, YNFKEQ. The CDR3 consists of 16 residues.

There are a few counts of this clone. The chain has TRBV10-3 and TRBJ1-1; 7 bases are a match to TRBD1. This CDR3 spans 13 amino acids. Per the germline V gene, CDR1 is ENHRY and CDR2 is SYGVKD. V was clipped by 7 bases and J by 0 bases; unmatched bases: 2. The CDR3 coding sequence is TGTGCCATCAAGCAGGGGGTGAACACTGAAGCTTTCTTT. Translating gives CAIKQGVNTEAFF.

This chain links TRBV6-1 with TRBJ1-6; D is perhaps TRBD1 (5 bases). The V end lost 6 bases, the J end lost 7 bases, and 13 bases lay between the germline ends. The CDR3 is 14 amino acids. Germline V gene data show CDR1 as MNHNS and CDR2 as SASEGT. The CDR3 sequence: CASSGPGGNSPLHF. The CDR3 DNA sequence: TGTGCCAGCAGCGGCCCGGGGGGAAATTCACCCCTCCACTTT.

J is TRBJ2-5 and V is TRBV6-6, with TRBD2 matching 10 bases. The CDR3 has 15 amino acids. The V and J ends lost 6 bases and 5 bases, in that order; junction bases with no gene match: 9. Germline values: CDR1 MNHNY, CDR2 SVGAGI (reference sequence). This CDR3 reads CASSTFTSGEETQYF. The CDR3 DNA reads as TGTGCCAGCAGCACCTTTACTAGCGGGGAGGAGACCCAGTACTTC.

This rearrangement joins TRBV5-4 to TRBJ1-2; weak D call: TRBD1 (5 bases). This CDR3 has 15 amino acids. V gave up 4 bases and J gave up 1 base, with 14 bases separating them. Germline CDR1 reads SGHNT; CDR2 reads YYREEE (reference sequence). The CDR3 DNA follows: TGTGCCAGCAGCGCAACAGGAGTCCTTAACTATGGCTACACCTTC. It is translated as CASSATGVLNYGYTF.

The J gene is TRBJ1-5, the V gene TRBV6-1; the match to TRBD1 covers 12 bases. The trim removed 5 bases at V and 10 bases at J, leaving 9 bases unmatched. CDR1 MNHNS and CDR2 SASEGT come from the germline V gene. There are 15 residues in the CDR3. CDR3: CASSTGGTGGVPQHF. For the CDR3, the DNA is TGTGCCAGCAGTACCGGGGGGACAGGGGGCGTCCCCCAGCATTTT.

A few counts support this clone. V is TRBV30 and J is TRBJ2-7; 8 nucleotides match TRBD2. This CDR3 comprises 13 residues. Losses at the gene ends were 2 bases for V and 5 bases for J; bases not matched to a gene: 5. Germline V lookup: CDR1 GTSNPN, CDR2 SVGIG (reference sequence). CDR3 coding DNA: TGTGCCTGGAGTTTGAGCGGGAGTCACGAGCAGTACTTC. It translates to CAWSLSGSHEQYF.

The J gene is TRBJ2-7, the V gene TRBV10-2; D possibly corresponds to TRBD1 (5 bases). V gave up 4 bases and J gave up 3 bases, with 13 bases separating them. In germline, CDR1 is WSHSY, CDR2 SAAADI. The length of the CDR3 is 14 residues. This chain's CDR3 is CASSADGQGYEQYF. CDR3 coding DNA: TGCGCCAGCAGTGCCGACGGCCAGGGCTACGAGCAGTACTTC.

This clone came up once. The chain uses TRBV11-3 and TRBJ2-1; D perhaps matches TRBD1 (6 bases). Between the trimmed V and J ends, which lost 5 bases and 9 bases, there was a span of 17 bases. Germline CDR1 and CDR2: SGHNT and YENEEA. This CDR3 is 14 amino acids long. CDR3 sequence (DNA): TGTGCCAGCAGCGTGACAGGCGATCCGAGTGAGCAGTTCTTC. Translation gives CASSVTGDPSEQFF.

This chain uses TRBV7-9 with TRBJ1-1; D might be TRBD1 (6 bases). There are 16 residues in the CDR3. In germline, CDR1 is SEHNR, CDR2 FQNEAQ (reference sequence). V dropped 4 bases and J dropped 3 bases, with 18 bases sitting between them. The CDR3 DNA reads TGTGCCAGCAGCTCGTACGGGGGGCGAAGGGACACTGAAGCTTTCTTT. It translates to CASSSYGGRRDTEAFF.

This clone was seen more than once but under ten times. The rearrangement uses TRBV2 and TRBJ1-4; no clear D gene. The length of the CDR3 is 13 residues. The germline V gene has CDR1 SNHLY and CDR2 FYNNEI. Trimming cost V 10 bases and J 0 bases, with 9 bases left between them. This chain's CDR3 is CATSYATNEKLFF. CDR3 nucleotide sequence: TGTGCCACCTCCTACGCAACTAATGAAAAACTGTTTTTT.

In this sample, this clone turned up a few times. The chain is built from TRBV7-2 and TRBJ2-3; D perhaps matches TRBD2 (7 bases). The germline CDR1 and CDR2 sequences are SGHTA and FQGNSA. The CDR3 covers 16 residues. The V gene lost 4 bases and the J gene lost 3 bases, with 17 bases spanning the gap. CDR3 DNA sequence: TGTGCCAGCAGCTCCGTTCTAGGGGGGGCGACAGATACGCAGTATTTT. Translation: CASSSVLGGATDTQYF.

J is TRBJ2-1 and V is TRBV5-1; 11 bases agree with TRBD2. CDR3 length equals 15 residues. V dropped 3 bases and J dropped 6; count of bases not matched to a gene: 5. Germline V gene lookup returns CDR1 SGHRS and CDR2 YFSETQ. The DNA of the CDR3 is TGCGCCAGCAGCTCCGCTAGCGGGGGGCGCAATGAGCAGTTCTTC. Its protein is CASSSASGGRNEQFF.